What follows are 3 T cell receptor beta chains derived from one specimen sequenced in a study of T-cell reconstitution after alpha-beta-depleted transplantation in children. TCRbeta library preparation incorporated unique molecular identifiers. TCRdb itself ran the PCR reads through MiXCR, one entry per CDR3 protein. Among about 900,000 distinct CDR3 sequences, under 30% were seen once, and the ten largest hold over 25%. Sequencing used PBMCs, mostly from graft donor cells, obtained 360 days after TCRalphabeta/CD19-depleted stem cell transplant. Source of these receptors: a boy younger than two who had a stem cell transplant for SCID, so the T cells may come from the graft donor.

The genes are TRBV12-3 or TRBV12-4 and TRBJ1-5, with 8 nucleotides matching TRBD1. J lost 11 bases, V lost 5 bases, and 11 bases had no gene match. The CDR3 has 14 residues. DNA of the CDR3: TGTGCCAGCAGTCGACAGGGGCCGGGCGGGGCCCAGCATTTT. Translation gives CASSRQGPGGAQHF.

The genes are TRBV11-2 and TRBJ2-1; the match to TRBD2 covers 8 bases. V trimming: 4 bases; J trimming: 1 base; junction bases outside the gene matches: 15. The CDR3 runs to 19 residues. Germline V gives CDR1 SGHAT, CDR2 FQNNGV. The CDR3 nucleotides read TGTGCCAGCAGCTCGAACCCAAGAATAGCGGGGTGGTCCTACAATGAGCAGTTCTTC. Translation: CASSSNPRIAGWSYNEQFF.

This clonotype was counted a few times. V gene TRBV6-6 combines with J gene TRBJ2-1; unclear D gene. The V gene's germline CDR1 is MNHNY and CDR2 SVGAGI (reference sequence). The CDR3 totals 15 residues. V lost 6 bases and J 5 bases, leaving 17 bases between the germline ends. The CDR3 is CASSSRLGSDNEQFF. DNA for the CDR3: TGTGCCAGCAGCTCCCGGTTGGGGTCCGACAATGAGCAGTTCTTC.